Below are 24 T cell receptor beta chains sequenced from a single sample in a study of blood T cell repertoires in COVID-19. TCRdb's table, derived via immunoSEQ multiplex PCR, lists solely in-frame clones and lacks some. The sample carries 300,000 to 400,000 clones, 80% to 90% recorded once. Input material: peripheral blood. These receptors came from a man aged 45-65 years with active or convalescent COVID-19.

The chain uses TRBV18 and TRBJ1-1; 12 nucleotides match TRBD1. Germline loops: CDR1 KGHSH, CDR2 LQKENI. The CDR3 extends over 16 amino acids. V shed 1 base and J 7 bases; nucleotides not matched to a gene: 7. CDR3 bases: TGTGCCAGCTCACCACAAGGGACAGGGGGCGTCGTTGAAGCTTTCTTT. It translates to CASSPQGTGGVVEAFF.

V usage is TRBV20-1 and J usage is TRBJ2-5; TRBD1 matches at 9 bases. CDR3 length: 11 residues. Germline V CDR1 and CDR2: DFQATT, SNEGSKA (reference sequence). Germline trimming cut 6 bases from V and 11 bases from J; bases unmatched to any gene: 7. This chain's CDR3 is CSAGQGLPQYF. The CDR3 region has the DNA TGCAGTGCAGGACAGGGGCTCCCTCAGTACTTC.

The chain carries TRBV28 and TRBJ1-2; D unresolved. Germline V lookup: CDR1 MDHEN, CDR2 SYDVKM. The V end was cut by 5 bases, the J end by 0 bases, with 10 bases between. This CDR3 is 14 amino acids long. The CDR3 loop reads CASSRAGANYGYTF. The CDR3 DNA reads as TGTGCCAGCAGTCGGGCCGGGGCTAACTATGGCTACACCTTC.

This rearrangement joins TRBV7-6 to TRBJ2-3, with TRBD1 matching 9 bases. Trimming took 1 base from V and 5 from J; bases not matched to a gene: 7. CDR3 length: 16 residues. Germline CDR1 is SGHVS and CDR2 is FNYEAQ. In DNA form, the CDR3 reads TGTGCCAGCAGCTTAGGAGCACAGGGGGCAGAAGATACGCAGTATTTT. Amino acids: CASSLGAQGAEDTQYF.

The J gene is TRBJ2-2, the V gene TRBV19, with 8 bases that match TRBD1. J gave up 1 base and V 2 bases, and 3 bases lay outside the gene matches. The CDR3 length is 16 residues. CDR1 LNHDA and CDR2 SQIVND come from the germline V gene (reference sequence). CDR3 DNA: TGTGCCAGTAGTATACAAGGACAGGGGAACACCGGGGAGCTGTTTTTT. The encoded protein is CASSIQGQGNTGELFF. Using reference TRBV19 and TRBJ2-2 for the parts outside the CDR3, the full variable domain is DGGITQSPKYLFRKEGQNVTLSCEQNLNHDAMYWYRQDPGQGLRLIYYSQIVNDFQKGDIAEGYSVSREKKESFPLTVTSAQKNPTAFYLCASSIQGQGNTGELFFGEGSRLTVL.

The CDR3 reads CASSFRDSYTEAFF. CDR3 nucleotide sequence: TGCGCCAGCAGCTTCAGGGACAGTTACACTGAAGCTTTCTTT. This sequence joins TRBV5-1 and TRBJ1-1; 7 nucleotides line up with TRBD1. Germline-derived CDR1 and CDR2 are SGHRS and YFSETQ. V dropped 2 bases and J dropped 3; count of bases not matched to a gene: 4. The CDR3 length is 14 residues.

The chain combines TRBV6-5 with TRBJ1-6; TRBD1 is a possible D gene (5 bases). The V gene lost 2 bases and the J gene lost 7 bases, with 9 bases spanning the gap. CDR3 length: 14 amino acids. CDR1 and CDR2 (germline): MNHEY, SVGAGI. In DNA form, the CDR3 reads TGTGCCAGCAGTTACCCGGGGGAAAATTCACCCCTCCACTTT. Translating gives CASSYPGENSPLHF.

This clone was found once. The chain carries TRBV15 and TRBJ2-5; no reliable D call. Trimming shortened V by 0 bases and J by 5 bases, and 7 bases separated the two germline ends. There are 13 residues in the CDR3. Per germline, CDR1 LNHNV and CDR2 YYDKDF (reference sequence). CDR3 DNA: TGTGCCACCAGCAGAGATCCAGGCGAGACCCAGTACTTC. This sequence encodes CATSRDPGETQYF.

The V call is TRBV4-3, the J call TRBJ1-2; 7 bases line up with TRBD1. Germline CDR1 reads LGHNA; CDR2 reads YSLEER. The CDR3 runs 16 residues. With 4 bases clipped from V and 0 bases from J, the junction kept 8 bases outside the gene matches. CDR3 sequence (DNA): TGCGCCAGCAGCCTGATCGGACAGGCTTCTAACTATGGCTACACCTTC. It translates to CASSLIGQASNYGYTF.

In this sample, this clone turned up many times. The CDR3 region is CASSPTSGGANEQFF. Here the CDR3 DNA reads TGTGCCAGCTCACCAACTAGCGGGGGGGCAAATGAGCAGTTCTTC. V gene TRBV18 combines with J gene TRBJ2-1; 13 nucleotides line up with TRBD2. CDR1 and CDR2 (germline): KGHSH, LQKENI. CDR3 size: 15 residues. V gave up 2 bases and J gave up 7 bases; unmatched junction bases: 2.

V and J are TRBV7-8 and TRBJ1-1; 9 nucleotides align to TRBD1. Germline V gene data show CDR1 as SGHVS and CDR2 as FQNEAQ. V lost 5 bases and J lost 4; bases outside the gene matches: 8. The CDR3 contains 15 residues. The CDR3 DNA sequence: TGTGCCAGCAGCCTCCGGACAGGGGTAGGCACTGAAGCTTTCTTT. Translated: CASSLRTGVGTEAFF.

This clone was seen only once. The chain is built from TRBV7-2 and TRBJ2-7; D is possibly TRBD1 (6 bases). V lost 4 bases and J 1 base, leaving 8 bases between the germline ends. Per the germline V gene, CDR1 is SGHTA and CDR2 is FQGNSA. This CDR3 region has 13 residues. CDR3 residues: CASSSRGSYEQYF. CDR3 DNA: TGTGCCAGCAGCTCCAGGGGTTCCTACGAGCAGTACTTC. The complete variable domain, with remaining parts taken from reference TRBV7-2 and TRBJ2-7, reads GAGVSQSPSNKVTEKGKDVELRCDPISGHTALYWYRQSLGQGLEFLIYFQGNSAPDKSGLPSDRFSAERTGGSVSTLTIQRTQQEDSAVYLCASSSRGSYEQYFGPGTRLTVT.

Of note for this clone: This specimen includes other DNA sequences encoding the same CDR3. The chain is built from TRBV28 and TRBJ2-4; D is possibly TRBD2 (6 bases). With 6 bases removed from V and 0 bases from J, the gap between germline ends came to 9 bases. The germline V gene encodes CDR1 MDHEN and CDR2 SYDVKM. The CDR3 consists of 14 residues. CDR3 loop: CASRGGIAKNIQYF. CDR3 coding DNA: TGTGCCAGCAGGGGCGGGATAGCCAAAAACATTCAGTACTTC.

The chain joins TRBV6-6 to TRBJ1-2; D is uncertain. V was trimmed by 0 bases and J by 3 bases, leaving 8 bases between them. Germline V gene sequence: CDR1 MNHNY, CDR2 SVGAGI (reference sequence). The CDR3 covers 14 residues. In nucleotides, the CDR3 is TGTGCCAGCAGTTACTCCGGCCAGGACTATGGCTACACCTTC. It yields the protein CASSYSGQDYGYTF.

Only a few counts were recorded for this clone. The chain joins TRBV18 to TRBJ2-1, with 11 bases matching TRBD2. V shed 2 bases, J shed 2 bases, and the junction held 2 bases outside the gene matches. The CDR3 is 16 amino acids. Germline CDR1 KGHSH, CDR2 LQKENI. CDR3 sequence reads: CASSPGTSGTYNEQFF. The CDR3 DNA is TGTGCCAGCTCACCAGGGACTAGCGGTACCTACAATGAGCAGTTCTTC.

Written as DNA, the CDR3 is TGTGCCAGCAGTTTTAGAGGGGGACATAGCAATCAGCCCCAGCATTTT. Amino acids: CASSFRGGHSNQPQHF. The rearrangement joins TRBV27 to TRBJ1-5; tentative D call: TRBD1 (6 bases). The CDR3 totals 16 residues. CDR1 is MNHEY and CDR2 is SMNVEV in the germline V gene (reference sequence). Trimming took 3 bases from V and 0 from J, leaving 12 bases between them.

The rearrangement links TRBV7-2 to TRBJ1-6; the D gene is possibly TRBD1 (6 bases). V dropped 6 bases and J dropped 6 bases, with 15 bases sitting between them. This CDR3 has 15 amino acids. The germline gives CDR1 SGHTA, CDR2 FQGNSA. Here the CDR3 reads CASRKFTGTNSPLHF. In DNA, the CDR3 is TGTGCCAGCAGAAAATTCACAGGGACTAATTCACCCCTCCACTTT.

CDR3 sequence (DNA): TGCGCCAGCAGCCTGGGCGCCCCAAGCTACGAGCAGTACTTC. This codes for CASSLGAPSYEQYF. The chain joins TRBV5-1 to TRBJ2-7; D is uncertain. In germline, CDR1 is SGHRS, CDR2 YFSETQ. The ends were cut back, 4 bases at V and 3 bases at J, with 14 bases in the middle. The CDR3 runs 14 residues.

This chain uses TRBV28 with TRBJ1-4; 9 bases are a match to TRBD1. V shed 10 bases, J shed 7 bases, and the junction held 4 bases outside the gene matches. Germline V lookup: CDR1 MDHEN, CDR2 SYDVKM. The CDR3 sequence is 12 residues long. The CDR3 nucleotides are TGTGCCACACAGGGGGCTATTGAAAAACTGTTTTTT. Amino acid sequence: CATQGAIEKLFF. Full variable domain (remainder filled in from reference TRBV28 and TRBJ1-4): DVKVTQSSRYLVKRTGEKVFLECVQDMDHENMFWYRQDPGLGLRLIYFSYDVKMKEKGDIPEGYSVSREKKERFSLILESASTNQTSMYLCATQGAIEKLFFGSGTQLSVL.

DNA of the CDR3: TGTGCCAGCACCGGGCAGGGAAGCTCTGGGGCCAACGTCCTGACTTTC. Protein sequence: CASTGQGSSGANVLTF. The genes are TRBV28 and TRBJ2-6; possible D gene TRBD1, 5 bases. With 7 bases removed from V and 0 bases from J, the gap between germline ends came to 13 bases. The CDR3 covers 16 residues. Germline-derived CDR1 and CDR2 are MDHEN and SYDVKM.

The genes are TRBV7-2 and TRBJ1-5; D uncertain. There are 15 residues in the CDR3. Germline CDR1 SGHTA, CDR2 FQGNSA. V lost 5 bases to trimming and J lost 4 bases, with 15 bases between them. Written as DNA, the CDR3 is TGTGCCAGCAGCCAAGATCCTTATCGGAATCAGCCCCAGCATTTT. This translates into CASSQDPYRNQPQHF.

The chain uses TRBV27 and TRBJ1-2; maybe TRBD1 (6 bases). CDR3 length: 14 residues. V was pared by 5 bases and J by 7 bases, with 17 bases between. CDR1 and CDR2 (germline): MNHEY, SMNVEV (reference sequence). In nucleotides, the CDR3 is TGTGCCAGCAGTCTCGGGGGGGCTCTTAGTGGCTACACCTTC. This encodes CASSLGGALSGYTF.

The genes are TRBV28 and TRBJ1-2, with a weak D call TRBD1 (5 bases). V was clipped by 10 bases and J by 6 bases, with 18 bases between them. Germline values: CDR1 MDHEN, CDR2 SYDVKM. This CDR3 contains 13 residues. The CDR3 is CATAVWGRNGYTF. The DNA of the CDR3 is TGTGCCACCGCAGTTTGGGGCAGGAATGGCTACACCTTC.

This clone turned up a few times. This rearrangement joins TRBV29-1 to TRBJ2-5; D possibly corresponds to TRBD1 (6 bases). Germline CDR1 and CDR2: SQVTM and ANQGSEA. The ends were cut back, 3 bases at V and 4 bases at J, with 12 bases in the middle. CDR3 length equals 13 residues. The CDR3 protein is CSVDRGVRETQYF. The CDR3 DNA is TGCAGCGTTGACAGGGGAGTGAGAGAGACCCAGTACTTC.